Below, 23 T cell receptor beta chains from the same sample are listed, as sequenced in a study of T cells in localized non-small cell lung cancer (dated by TCRdb to 2020 to 2022). The receptor library was made with the immunoSEQ multiplex PCR assay. TCRdb took over this immuneACCESS table, retaining in-frame rearrangements with V and J assigned. Such tables are incomplete; in checked studies, under half of the missing clones stem from an unresolved V gene, and the remainder is unexplained. The sample data list tens of thousands of clones, and about 92% of these were observed just once. The leading ten clones occupy about 4.4% of the sample. Here the sequenced sample was peripheral blood mononuclear cells, taken before any cancer treatment. These receptor sequences come from a woman between 35 and 70 years old with stage III lung adenocarcinoma.

The chain uses TRBV9 and TRBJ2-1, with TRBD2 matching over 10 bases. The CDR3 runs 15 residues. V shed 4 bases, J shed 9 bases, and the junction held 10 bases outside the gene matches. CDR1 is SGDLS and CDR2 is YYNGEE in the germline V gene. The CDR3: CASSSTGLASFEQFF. The CDR3, as DNA: TGTGCCAGCAGCTCCACGGGACTAGCGAGTTTTGAGCAGTTCTTC.

The V and J genes are TRBV6-1 and TRBJ1-4; TRBD1 agrees at 12 bases. V lost 6 bases to trimming and J lost 6 bases; unmatched junction nucleotides: 2. CDR1 and CDR2 (germline): MNHNS, SASEGT. The CDR3 is 14 residues long. CDR3 region: CASRGQGAYEKLFF. DNA of the CDR3: TGTGCCAGCAGGGGACAGGGGGCTTATGAAAAACTGTTTTTT.

The V gene is TRBV10-1, the J gene TRBJ1-6; D uncertain. Germline V gene data show CDR1 as WNHNN and CDR2 as SYGVQD (reference sequence). V lost 7 bases to trimming and J lost 12 bases, with 16 bases between them. CDR3 length: 13 residues. The chain's CDR3 is CASTSLAGGPLHF. DNA of the CDR3: TGCGCCAGCACCTCCTTGGCCGGCGGACCCCTCCACTTT.

CDR3 nucleotide sequence: TGTGCCAGCAGCCAGTACCAAGAGACCCAGTACTTC. It is translated as CASSQYQETQYF. This sequence joins TRBV7-2 and TRBJ2-5, with no clear D. Germline CDR1 reads SGHTA; CDR2 reads FQGNSA. The CDR3 has 12 amino acids. Trimming took 5 bases from V and 0 from J, leaving 4 bases between them.

The chain joins TRBV6-1 to TRBJ2-2, with D possibly being TRBD1 (5 bases). Per the germline V gene, CDR1 is MNHNS and CDR2 is SASEGT. V was pared by 5 bases and J by 2 bases, with 6 bases between. The CDR3 loop spans 13 amino acids. CDR3 residues: CASSTGNTGELFF. The CDR3, as DNA: TGTGCCAGCAGTACAGGTAACACCGGGGAGCTGTTTTTT.

This chain links TRBV28 with TRBJ1-1; D remains ambiguous. Per germline, CDR1 MDHEN and CDR2 SYDVKM. Trimming pared 6 bases from V and 7 bases from J, leaving 12 bases between. There are 12 residues in the CDR3. In DNA, the CDR3 is TGTGCCAGCAGCCTTCCCTGGAGTGAAGCTTTCTTT. Residues: CASSLPWSEAFF.

The chain has TRBV6-6 and TRBJ2-3; D is perhaps TRBD2 (6 bases). The length of the CDR3 is 16 residues. V gave up 2 bases and J gave up 1 base, with 13 bases separating them. Per germline, CDR1 MNHNY and CDR2 SVGAGI (reference sequence). In nucleotides, the CDR3 is TGTGCCAGCAGTTACACTATGGGACTCGGCACAGATACGCAGTATTTT. It encodes CASSYTMGLGTDTQYF.

This chain uses TRBV7-9 with TRBJ2-1; 8 nucleotides align to TRBD2. V gave up 2 bases and J gave up 10 bases; unmatched junction bases: 10. The length of the CDR3 is 15 residues. CDR1 SEHNR and CDR2 FQNEAQ come from the germline V gene (reference sequence). CDR3 residues: CASSLPAGVPREQFF. The CDR3 DNA reads as TGTGCCAGCAGCTTACCAGCGGGGGTGCCGAGGGAGCAGTTCTTC. The full variable domain, rest sourced from reference TRBV7-9 and TRBJ2-1, is DTGVSQNPRHKITKRGQNVTFRCDPISEHNRLYWYRQTLGQGPEFLTYFQNEAQLEKSRLLSDRFSAERPKGSFSTLEIQRTEQGDSAMYLCASSLPAGVPREQFFGPGTRLTVL.

J is TRBJ2-7 and V is TRBV29-1; D unresolved. V was pared by 5 bases and J by 6 bases, with 11 bases between. The germline V gene encodes CDR1 SQVTM and CDR2 ANQGSEA. This CDR3 has 11 amino acids. In nucleotides, the CDR3 is TGCAGCGTTCACGACAATGTCGAGCAGTACTTC. Residues: CSVHDNVEQYF.

Comment on this clone: One junction end does not reproduce the germline sequence, and a read error may be involved. The same CDR3 arises from other DNA sequences in this sample as well. The V call is TRBV29-1, the J call TRBJ2-7; 7 positions match TRBD1. The length of the CDR3 is 14 residues. CDR1 and CDR2 from the germline V gene are SQVTM and ANQGSEA. In DNA form, the CDR3 reads TGTAGCGTTCCCGGGACAGCTAACTCCTACGAGCAGTACTTC. This translates into CSVPGTANSYEQYF.

The chain recombines TRBV27 with TRBJ1-5; TRBD1 aligns across 7 bases. V was clipped by 4 bases and J by 7 bases; unmatched bases: 7. CDR3 length equals 14 residues. CDR1 is MNHEY, CDR2 SMNVEV, per germline (reference sequence). The CDR3 DNA reads as TGTGCCAGCAGTTCACAGGGGAGTCTCCAGCCCCAGCATTTT. It codes for CASSSQGSLQPQHF.

This clone appeared a single time. V is TRBV15 and J is TRBJ1-4; 8 bases agree with TRBD1. V gave up 0 bases and J gave up 7 bases; unmatched junction bases: 7. The CDR3 loop spans 16 amino acids. In germline, CDR1 is LNHNV, CDR2 YYDKDF (reference sequence). The DNA for the CDR3 is TGTGCCACCAGCAGAGACCGACAGGGGCGGGGTGAAAAACTGTTTTTT. Amino acids: CATSRDRQGRGEKLFF.

This clone was seen a single time. The chain has TRBV19 and TRBJ2-1; a possible D gene is TRBD1 (5 bases). V was shortened by 6 bases and J by 4 bases, with 16 bases between the two germline ends. The germline CDR1 and CDR2 sequences are LNHDA and SQIVND (reference sequence). The CDR3 length is 15 residues. CDR3: CASRFGHRGYNEQFF. In DNA form, the CDR3 reads TGTGCCAGTAGGTTCGGACACCGTGGGTACAATGAGCAGTTCTTC.

V gene TRBV11-1 combines with J gene TRBJ2-2; the match to TRBD2 covers 14 bases. The length of the CDR3 is 17 residues. V was pared by 4 bases and J by 1 base, with 2 bases of the junction left unmatched. Looked up from germline, CDR1 is SGHAT and CDR2 is FQDESV (reference sequence). CDR3 DNA sequence: TGTGCCAGCAGCTACGGACTAGCGGGGGGGAACACCGGGGAGCTGTTTTTT. This translates into CASSYGLAGGNTGELFF.

The sample holds one count of this clone. The CDR3 protein is CSVEDDRDKAFF. DNA of the CDR3: TGCAGCGTTGAAGACGACAGGGACAAAGCTTTCTTT. The chain combines TRBV29-1 with TRBJ1-1; 7 nucleotides line up with TRBD1. Germline V gene data show CDR1 as SQVTM and CDR2 as ANQGSEA. There are 12 residues in the CDR3. After removal of 0 bases from V and 9 bases from J, the junction contained 4 bases not matched to a gene.

This chain uses TRBV4-2 with TRBJ1-2, with D possibly being TRBD1 (5 bases). There are 14 residues in the CDR3. Germline V gene data show CDR1 as LGHNA and CDR2 as YNFKEQ. V lost 4 bases and J 4 bases, leaving 13 bases between the germline ends. CDR3 in DNA: TGTGCCAGCAGCCCCCGGGAGGGGCCCTATGGCTACACCTTC. It codes for CASSPREGPYGYTF.

The chain couples TRBV5-1 to TRBJ1-1; no clear D. Germline values: CDR1 SGHRS, CDR2 YFSETQ. Trimming took off 3 bases at V and 3 bases at J, with 9 bases between the two ends. The length of the CDR3 is 13 residues. CDR3 DNA: TGCGCCAGCAGCTCGGACGGTTACACTGAAGCTTTCTTT. Translation: CASSSDGYTEAFF.

This clone was found a few times. V gene TRBV7-9 combines with J gene TRBJ1-1; D ambiguous. V shed 1 base and J shed 1 base, with 4 bases lying between them. Per germline, CDR1 SEHNR and CDR2 FQNEAQ (reference sequence). The CDR3 totals 13 residues. The CDR3 DNA reads as TGTGCCAGCAGCTTAGGGCAGAACACTGAAGCTTTCTTT. This codes for CASSLGQNTEAFF.

The chain joins TRBV5-1 to TRBJ1-1; D not resolved. Germline CDR1 reads SGHRS; CDR2 reads YFSETQ. The CDR3 runs to 17 residues. The V and J ends lost 1 base and 1 base respectively, with 17 bases between them. CDR3 sequence (DNA): TGCGCCAGCAGCTTGTGGGGATCTTATCGGGGGAACACTGAAGCTTTCTTT. Its translation is CASSLWGSYRGNTEAFF.

The V gene is TRBV7-9, the J gene TRBJ1-2; D not certain. The V gene lost 6 bases and the J gene lost 7 bases, with 15 bases spanning the gap. Per germline, CDR1 SEHNR and CDR2 FQNEAQ (reference sequence). This CDR3 contains 13 residues. CDR3 amino acids: CASRPTQIGGYTF. In DNA, the CDR3 is TGTGCCAGCAGGCCGACCCAGATCGGTGGCTACACCTTC.

The chain links TRBV5-6 to TRBJ2-3, with 7 positions matching TRBD2. The CDR3 spans 15 residues. With 4 bases clipped from V and 1 base from J, the junction kept 6 bases outside the gene matches. Per germline, CDR1 SGHDT and CDR2 YYEEEE. As DNA, the CDR3 is TGTGCCAGCAGCATTGGGGGACTACGCACAGATACGCAGTATTTT. The encoded protein is CASSIGGLRTDTQYF.

J is TRBJ1-1 and V is TRBV5-1; D might be TRBD1 (5 bases). V was trimmed by 4 bases and J by 2 bases, leaving 12 bases between them. Looked up from germline, CDR1 is SGHRS and CDR2 is YFSETQ. The CDR3 consists of 14 residues. CDR3 DNA sequence: TGCGCCAGCAGCACGGACACGACAAACACTGAAGCTTTCTTT. Translated, it gives CASSTDTTNTEAFF.

V usage is TRBV10-1 and J usage is TRBJ2-3, with 11 nucleotides matching TRBD2. J lost 6 bases, V lost 3 bases, and 5 bases had no gene match. This CDR3 has 15 amino acids. Germline V gene data show CDR1 as WNHNN and CDR2 as SYGVQD (reference sequence). The CDR3 loop is CASSDRLAGSDTQYF. The CDR3 nucleotides read TGCGCCAGCAGTGACCGACTAGCGGGATCCGATACGCAGTATTTT.